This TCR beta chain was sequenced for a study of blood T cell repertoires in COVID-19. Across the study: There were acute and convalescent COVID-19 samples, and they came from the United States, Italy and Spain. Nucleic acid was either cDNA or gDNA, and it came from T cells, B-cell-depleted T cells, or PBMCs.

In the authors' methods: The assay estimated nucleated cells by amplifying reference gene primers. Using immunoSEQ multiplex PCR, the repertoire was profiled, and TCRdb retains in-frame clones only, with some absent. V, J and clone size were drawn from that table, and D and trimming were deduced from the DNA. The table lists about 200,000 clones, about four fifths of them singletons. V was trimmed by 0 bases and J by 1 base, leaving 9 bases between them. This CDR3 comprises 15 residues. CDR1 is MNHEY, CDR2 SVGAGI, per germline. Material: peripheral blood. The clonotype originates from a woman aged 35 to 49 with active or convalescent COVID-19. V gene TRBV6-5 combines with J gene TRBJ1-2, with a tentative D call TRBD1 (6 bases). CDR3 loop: CASSYSPGDNYGYTF. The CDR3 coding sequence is TGTGCCAGCAGTTACTCGCCAGGGGATAACTATGGCTACACCTTC.